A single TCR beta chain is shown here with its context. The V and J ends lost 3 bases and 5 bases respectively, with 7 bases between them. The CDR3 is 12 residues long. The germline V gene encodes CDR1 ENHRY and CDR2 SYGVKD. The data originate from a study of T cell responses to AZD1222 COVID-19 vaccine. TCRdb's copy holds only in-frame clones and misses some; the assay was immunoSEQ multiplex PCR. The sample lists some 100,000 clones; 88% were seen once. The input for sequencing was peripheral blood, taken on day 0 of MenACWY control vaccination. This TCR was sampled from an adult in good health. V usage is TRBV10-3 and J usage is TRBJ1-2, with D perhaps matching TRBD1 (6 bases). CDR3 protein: CAISEGGYGYTF. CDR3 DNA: TGTGCCATCAGTGAAGGGGGGTATGGCTACACCTTC.